The 5 T cell receptor beta chains below were found in one sample sequenced in a study of early T cells in non-severe SARS-CoV-2 infection. In TCRdb, the 5' RACE reads were re-called with MiXCR into one record per CDR3 protein. The repertoire has 70,000 to 90,000 distinct CDR3 sequences, around 15% of them found once; the top ten carry 12%. The specimen was whole blood. The receptors shown here come from an adult who was a healthcare worker with PCR-confirmed SARS-CoV-2 infection or an uninfected control (not recorded which).

V and J are TRBV5-1 and TRBJ2-2, with D possibly matching TRBD1 (6 bases). CDR3 length: 15 residues. Germline CDR1 SGHRS, CDR2 YFSETQ. The ends were cut back, 0 bases at V and 8 bases at J, with 14 bases in the middle. Here the CDR3 reads CASSLGQVTPGELFF. The CDR3 DNA reads TGCGCCAGCAGCTTGGGACAGGTGACTCCGGGGGAGCTGTTTTTT.

This clonotype was seen a few times. The chain employs TRBV7-6 and TRBJ1-4; D gene uncertain. V lost 5 bases to trimming and J lost 8 bases, with 12 bases between them. CDR3 size: 13 residues. Per the germline V gene, CDR1 is SGHVS and CDR2 is FNYEAQ. CDR3 nucleotides: TGTGCCAGCAGCCGATCTGGGGTCGAAAAACTGTTTTTT. Residues: CASSRSGVEKLFF.

This clonotype was seen more than once but under ten times. This chain joins TRBV5-1 and TRBJ2-7; 8 nucleotides line up with TRBD1. CDR3 length equals 18 residues. The junction had 15 bases not matched to a gene; V was cut back by 3 bases and J by 1 base. Germline V gene sequence: CDR1 SGHRS, CDR2 YFSETQ. This CDR3 reads CASSYSGGAGMLSYEQYF. In DNA, the CDR3 is TGCGCCAGCAGCTATTCAGGGGGCGCCGGGATGCTATCCTACGAGCAGTACTTC.

This clonotype was seen at least ten times. The rearrangement joins TRBV9 to TRBJ2-3, with a weak D call TRBD2 (5 bases). V was pared by 3 bases and J by 2 bases, with 13 bases between. CDR3 length equals 15 residues. CDR1 SGDLS and CDR2 YYNGEE come from the germline V gene. CDR3 sequence reads: CASSGAGIPTDTQYF. CDR3 nucleotide sequence: TGTGCCAGCAGCGGAGCCGGGATACCCACAGATACGCAGTATTTT.

This clonotype was observed a handful of times. V is TRBV29-1 and J is TRBJ2-1, with D perhaps being TRBD1 or TRBD2 (6 bases each). This CDR3 is 15 amino acids long. V lost 2 bases to trimming and J lost 3 bases, with 14 bases between them. Germline V gene lookup returns CDR1 SQVTM and CDR2 ANQGSEA. CDR3 DNA sequence: TGCAGCGTTGAACGGGTGGGGGGCGGCTACAATGAGCAGTTCTTC. Its translation is CSVERVGGGYNEQFF.